This TCR beta chain was identified in a study of shared clonotypes between healthy human individuals. Study information: Used for every donor were three CD4 naive, three CD4 memory, two CD8 naive and one CD8 memory plate.

V lost 5 bases to trimming and J lost 4 bases, with 20 bases between them. CDR1 is SGHTA, CDR2 FQGNSA, per germline. This CDR3 is built from 16 residues. Generated by immunoSEQ multiplex PCR, the TCRdb table keeps only in-frame clones and is missing some. The repertoire has about 2.4 million clones, 93% of them found once; the top ten carry 0.36%. The chain recombines TRBV7-2 with TRBJ1-1, with D uncertain. Material for sequencing was naive CD4+ T cells from PBMCs. Regarding subset: CD45RA+ positively selected. The receptor comes from a man between 18 and 35 years old in good health. Some clones in this sample may be carry-over from other donors' samples. CDR3 sequence reads: CASSLTSNRWGTEAFF. The CDR3 nucleotides are TGTGCCAGCAGCCTAACCAGCAATAGGTGGGGCACTGAAGCTTTCTTT. The variable domain in full, with the rest retrieved from reference TRBV7-2 and TRBJ1-1, is GAGVSQSPSNKVTEKGKDVELRCDPISGHTALYWYRQSLGQGLEFLIYFQGNSAPDKSGLPSDRFSAERTGGSVSTLTIQRTQQEDSAVYLCASSLTSNRWGTEAFFGQGTRLTVV.